The rows below give T cell receptor beta chains drawn from one sample of a study of blood T cells in healthy people across ages. TCRdb analysed the 5' RACE reads with MiXCR anew, one entry per CDR3 protein. The sample carries fewer than 2 million distinct CDR3 sequences, approximately 40% recorded once. Sequences were obtained from blood. The receptors here all came from a human donor in good health. CDR3s include the opening cysteine and the closing phenylalanine or tryptophan. D genes are given only for firm matches. Clone size appears in some rows only: once, few, many, or a class for an expanded clone.

D gene	clone size	V gene	J gene	CDR3 DNA	CDR3 protein
NA	few	TRBV15	TRBJ2-3	TGTGCCACCAGCAGAGGACTCTCCAGAGATACGCAGTATTTT	CATSRGLSRDTQYF
NA	once	TRBV6-4	TRBJ2-1	TGTGCCAGCAGTGACTCCGTCTACGATGAGCAGTTCTTC	CASSDSVYDEQFF
NA	few	TRBV6-2/TRBV6-3	TRBJ2-3	TGTGCCAGCAGTTACTCCCTGAGGGCTCCAGATACGCAGTATTTT	CASSYSLRAPDTQYF
TRBD2	NA	TRBV5-1	TRBJ2-1	TGCGCCAGCAGCAACCGAAGAGCGGGGGGGCGGGATGAGCAGTTCTTC	CASSNRRAGGRDEQFF
NA	NA	TRBV5-1	TRBJ1-2	TGCGCCAGCAGCCTGAGGGGGGCGCTTGAAGGCTACACCTTC	CASSLRGALEGYTF
NA	few	TRBV4-2	TRBJ2-5	TGTGCCAGCAGCCAAGAGAGAGGGGGGGCTGTAGAGACCCAGTACTTC	CASSQERGGAVETQYF
NA	NA	TRBV7-2	TRBJ1-5	TGTGCCAGCAGCTTAGGCCCCCGACTGATTAGCAATCAGCCCCAGCATTTT	CASSLGPRLISNQPQHF
NA	few	TRBV7-2	TRBJ2-3	TGTGCCAGCAGCTTGGAAGGACTATCAGGTTTGACAGATACGCAGTATTTT	CASSLEGLSGLTDTQYF
NA	few	TRBV28	TRBJ2-7	TGTGCCAGCAGTTTATTTGGAGGGACCCACTCCTACGAGCAGTACTTC	CASSLFGGTHSYEQYF
TRBD1	few	TRBV10-3	TRBJ1-1	TGTGCCATCAGGGACAGGGGGTCTGAAGCTTTCTTT	CAIRDRGSEAFF
TRBD1	NA	TRBV6-1	TRBJ2-7	TGTGCCAGCAGTAGGACCGGGACAGGGATCTCCTACGAGCAGTACTTC	CASSRTGTGISYEQYF
TRBD2	NA	TRBV20-1	TRBJ2-7	TGCAGTGCTAAAAAGACTAGCGATTGGTACGAGCAGTACTTC	CSAKKTSDWYEQYF